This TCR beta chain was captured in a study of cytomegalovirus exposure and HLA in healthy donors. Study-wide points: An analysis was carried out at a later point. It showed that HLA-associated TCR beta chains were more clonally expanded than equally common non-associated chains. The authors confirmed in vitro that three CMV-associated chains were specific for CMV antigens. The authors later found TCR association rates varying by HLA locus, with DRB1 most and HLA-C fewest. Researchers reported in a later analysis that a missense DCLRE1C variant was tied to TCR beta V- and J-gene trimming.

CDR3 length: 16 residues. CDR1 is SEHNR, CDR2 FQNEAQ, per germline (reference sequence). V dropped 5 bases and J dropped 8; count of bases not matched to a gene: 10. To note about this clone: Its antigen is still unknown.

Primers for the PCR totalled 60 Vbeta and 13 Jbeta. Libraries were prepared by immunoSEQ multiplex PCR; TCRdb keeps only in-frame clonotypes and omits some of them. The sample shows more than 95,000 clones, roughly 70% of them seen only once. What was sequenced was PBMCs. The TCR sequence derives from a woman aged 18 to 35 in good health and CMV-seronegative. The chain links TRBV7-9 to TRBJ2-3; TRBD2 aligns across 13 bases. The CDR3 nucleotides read TGTGCCAGCAGCCGTGTGACTAGCGGGGGGACGGGTACGCAGTATTTT. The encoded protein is CASSRVTSGGTGTQYF.